A selection of T cell receptor beta chains follows, all from one sample in a study of molecular identifiers for immune sequencing clone quantification. A single record per CDR3 protein comes from TCRdb applying MiXCR to the PCR reads. The table includes approximately 500,000 distinct CDR3 sequences, about a fifth detected once. Specimen: naive CD8+ T cells from blood, with Jurkat cell RNA spiked in. These receptors all stem from a human donor in good health. Some libraries in this study had Jurkat cell RNA spiked in. Both conserved end residues are part of each CDR3. The order of the fields is D gene, clone size, J gene, V gene, CDR3 DNA, CDR3 protein. A D gene is named only where the DNA matches it firmly. Clone size is not always given. Where it is, it says once, few, many or a class for expanded clones.

- | few | TRBJ1-3 | TRBV27 | TGTGCCAGCAGTCCCTCCGCCGGGTTAGGAGGAAACACCATATATTTT | CASSPSAGLGGNTIYF
- | many | TRBJ1-1 | TRBV2 | TGTGCCAGCACGGAAGGGAGCTGGGTCACTGAAGCTTTCTTT | CASTEGSWVTEAFF
TRBD2 | many | TRBJ2-7 | TRBV4-2 | TGTGCCAGCAGCCATGATGATCTAGCGGGAGCCTACGAGCAGTACTTC | CASSHDDLAGAYEQYF
TRBD1 | - | TRBJ2-2 | TRBV7-9 | TGTGCCGGGGACAGGGCGAACACCGGGGAGCTGTTTTTT | CAGDRANTGELFF
- | many | TRBJ1-1 | TRBV14 | TGTGCCAGCGGATCTGTGGCAGGGGCCACTGAAGCTTTCTTT | CASGSVAGATEAFF
TRBD2 | - | TRBJ2-3 | TRBV6-5 | TGTGCCAGCAGCCCCGAACCACCACTAGCGGGGGGCACAGATACGCAGTATTTT | CASSPEPPLAGGTDTQYF
- | many | TRBJ1-2 | TRBV7-2 | TGTGCCAGCAGCTTAGAGAGATTGGCGGTGGGTGATGGCTACACCTTC | CASSLERLAVGDGYTF
- | - | TRBJ2-1 | TRBV4-3 | TGCGCCAGCAGCCAAGACACGGGACGGGACAATGAGCAGTTCTTC | CASSQDTGRDNEQFF
TRBD2 | few | TRBJ2-3 | TRBV27 | TGTGCCAGCAGTCCCTTAGCGGGAGCCAAAGCAGATACGCAGTATTTT | CASSPLAGAKADTQYF
- | many | TRBJ1-1 | TRBV6-2/TRBV6-3 | TGTGCCAGCAGTCCCAGGAAGCTTACCCATGAAGCTTTCTTT | CASSPRKLTHEAFF
TRBD1 | many | TRBJ2-3 | TRBV7-6 | TGTGCCAGCAGCTCCACAGGGGCAGATACGCAGTATTTT | CASSSTGADTQYF